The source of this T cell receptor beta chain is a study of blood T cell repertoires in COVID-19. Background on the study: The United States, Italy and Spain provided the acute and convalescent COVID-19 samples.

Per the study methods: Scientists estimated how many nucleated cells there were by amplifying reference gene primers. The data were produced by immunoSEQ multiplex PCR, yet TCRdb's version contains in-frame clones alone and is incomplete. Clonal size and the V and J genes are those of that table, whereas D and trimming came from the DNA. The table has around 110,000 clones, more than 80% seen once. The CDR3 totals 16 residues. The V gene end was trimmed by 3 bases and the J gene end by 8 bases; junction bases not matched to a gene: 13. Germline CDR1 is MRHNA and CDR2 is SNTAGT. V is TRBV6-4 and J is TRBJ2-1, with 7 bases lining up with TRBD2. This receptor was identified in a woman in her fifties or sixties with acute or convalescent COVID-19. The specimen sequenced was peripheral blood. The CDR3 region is CASSEAQGRAVDEQFF. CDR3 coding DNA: TGTGCCAGCAGTGAGGCGCAAGGGAGGGCGGTTGATGAGCAGTTCTTC.